The next 32 T cell receptor beta chains were all read from a single sample in a study of T cells in Graves' hyperthyroidism and ophthalmopathy. Researchers took RNA transcripts and amplified the TCR beta CDR3 regions from them. TCR CDR3 underwent first-round RT-PCR with the HTBI primer set. One entry per CDR3 protein results from TCRdb running MiXCR on the multiplex PCR reads. The profile shows 300,000 to 500,000 distinct CDR3 sequences, 11% to 15% of them singletons. Source material: blood. These receptors were obtained from a man aged 50 or older with Graves' ophthalmopathy.

This clonotype was observed at least ten times. The rearrangement links TRBV20-1 to TRBJ2-3; tentative D call: TRBD2 (5 bases). Between the trimmed V and J ends, which lost 1 base and 0 bases, there was a span of 17 bases. The V gene's germline CDR1 is DFQATT and CDR2 SNEGSKA (reference sequence). The length of the CDR3 is 17 residues. CDR3 in DNA: TGCAGTGCTAGAGTCCCCCAGATGGGCGGGAGCACAGATACGCAGTATTTT. Amino acid sequence: CSARVPQMGGSTDTQYF.

The table lists this clonotype with many counts. V and J are TRBV20-1 and TRBJ2-3; TRBD2 matches 11 bases. V shed 0 bases, J shed 6 bases, and the junction held 5 bases outside the gene matches. Per the germline V gene, CDR1 is DFQATT and CDR2 is SNEGSKA (reference sequence). This CDR3 comprises 15 residues. In nucleotides, the CDR3 is TGCAGTGCTAGAGACCTTAGCGGGAGGGTTGATACGCAGTATTTT. This gives the protein CSARDLSGRVDTQYF.

The sample holds many counts of this clonotype. The chain joins TRBV25-1 to TRBJ1-1, with 10 bases identical to TRBD1. Germline V gene sequence: CDR1 MGHDK, CDR2 SYGVNS. This CDR3 has 15 amino acids. V lost 4 bases, J lost 8 bases, and 10 bases stayed unmatched. The CDR3 DNA sequence: TGTGCCAGCAGTGGATACGGGACAGGGGACGGGGAAGCTTTCTTT. It encodes CASSGYGTGDGEAFF.

Points on this clonotype: One end of the junction is discordant with germline, which a read error may explain. This chain connects TRBV20-1 to TRBJ2-5, with D maybe TRBD2 (6 bases). Germline V gives CDR1 DFQATT, CDR2 SNEGSKA (reference sequence). The length of the CDR3 is 12 residues. The CDR3 sequence is CSARDNAGPHNF. The CDR3 DNA reads as TGCAGTGCTAGAGATAATGCGGGACCCCACAACTTC.

This clonotype showed up many times. The genes are TRBV3-1 and TRBJ2-2; D call uncertain. Germline V gene sequence: CDR1 LGHDT, CDR2 YNNKEL (reference sequence). The CDR3 sequence is 12 residues long. Trimming removed 8 bases at V and 7 bases at J, with 11 bases between. CDR3 nucleotides: TGTGCCAGCTCCCCGGTGGGCGGGGAGCTGTTTTTT. Translation gives CASSPVGGELFF.

As to this clonotype: Its ends do not fully match the called genes, so a read error is possible. The rearrangement uses TRBV5-5 and TRBJ2-1; no clear D gene. The CDR3 is 15 amino acids. CDR1 is SGHKS, CDR2 YYEKEE, per germline (reference sequence). The CDR3 DNA follows: TGCGCCAGCAGTCCAAGTGAGACGGATTACAATGAGCAGTTCTTC. This translates into CASSPSETDYNEQFF.

Concerning this clonotype: The junction does not match germline at one end; this may be a read error. The V gene is TRBV10-1, the J gene TRBJ1-3; tentatively, D is TRBD1 (5 bases). There are 16 residues in the CDR3. The germline CDR1 and CDR2 sequences are WNHNN and SYGVQD (reference sequence). The CDR3 sequence is CASSEYRSSSGNTIYF. As DNA, the CDR3 is TGTGCCAGCAGTGAATACAGGTCTAGCTCTGGAAACACCATATATTTT.

This clonotype was seen a handful of times. The J gene is TRBJ2-6, the V gene TRBV12-3 or TRBV12-4; 7 nucleotides align to TRBD1. V was clipped by 4 bases and J by 0 bases; unmatched bases: 9. The CDR3 extends over 18 amino acids. CDR3 protein: CASSWDGQANSGANVLTF. For the CDR3, the DNA is TGTGCCAGCAGTTGGGACGGACAGGCTAACTCTGGGGCCAACGTCCTGACTTTC.

There are many counts of this clonotype. The chain is built from TRBV3-1 and TRBJ2-1; D ambiguous. The CDR3 spans 16 residues. Germline CDR1 LGHDT, CDR2 YNNKEL (reference sequence). Between the trimmed V and J ends, which lost 0 bases and 0 bases, there was a span of 9 bases. CDR3 bases: TGTGCCAGCAGCCAAGATCTAGTTTCCTCCTACAATGAGCAGTTCTTC. Translated: CASSQDLVSSYNEQFF.

This clonotype was counted at least ten times. The chain recombines TRBV11-3 with TRBJ2-3; tentative D call: TRBD1 (6 bases). This CDR3 has 14 residues. From germline, CDR1 is SGHNT and CDR2 YENEEA. With 5 bases removed from V and 6 bases from J, the gap between germline ends came to 15 bases. This CDR3 reads CASSPSNRVDTQYF. Here the CDR3 DNA reads TGTGCCAGCAGCCCCTCAAACAGGGTTGATACGCAGTATTTT. Full variable domain (remainder filled in from reference TRBV11-3 and TRBJ2-3): EAGVVQSPRYKIIEKKQPVAFWCNPISGHNTLYWYLQNLGQGPELLIRYENEEAVDDSQLPKDRFSAERLKGVDSTLKIQPAELGDSAVYLCASSPSNRVDTQYFGPGTRLTVL.

Only a few counts were recorded for this clonotype. The genes are TRBV27 and TRBJ1-3, with D perhaps matching TRBD1 (6 bases). Germline CDR1 MNHEY, CDR2 SMNVEV (reference sequence). CDR3 length: 13 amino acids. V was clipped by 9 bases and J by 6 bases, with 15 bases between them. Here the CDR3 reads CAREGGSENTIYF. In DNA form, the CDR3 reads TGTGCCAGGGAAGGGGGGAGTGAAAACACCATATATTTT.

With respect to this clonotype: An end of the junction differs from the germline gene, which may be a read error. The chain is built from TRBV10-2 and TRBJ2-3; D call uncertain. Per germline, CDR1 WSHSY and CDR2 SAAADI. The CDR3 has 12 amino acids. This chain's CDR3 is CAGSMTGDTQYF. CDR3 coding DNA: TGCGCCGGCAGTATGACGGGAGATACGCAGTATTTT.

This chain joins TRBV7-9 and TRBJ1-2; possibly TRBD1 for D (6 bases). The germline CDR1 and CDR2 sequences are SEHNR and FQNEAQ (reference sequence). Deletions cut 5 bases from V and 7 bases from J, with 17 bases between. The CDR3 totals 14 residues. This CDR3 is CASSPYTGASGYTF. In DNA form, the CDR3 reads TGTGCCAGCAGCCCCTACACGGGGGCGAGTGGCTACACCTTC.

This clonotype was seen at least ten times. The rearrangement uses TRBV28 and TRBJ1-1; 7 nucleotides agree with TRBD1. The germline V gene encodes CDR1 MDHEN and CDR2 SYDVKM. V trimming: 7 bases; J trimming: 9 bases; junction bases outside the gene matches: 11. The CDR3 has 13 residues. The CDR3 DNA is TGTGCCAGCACCCTAGCGGGACAGCCTAAAGCTTTCTTT. Protein product: CASTLAGQPKAFF.

This clonotype was picked up a small number of times. V is TRBV20-1 and J is TRBJ2-1, with 10 bases fitting TRBD1. The germline gives CDR1 DFQATT, CDR2 SNEGSKA (reference sequence). The CDR3 contains 14 residues. Trimming removed 7 bases from V and 2 bases from J; junction bases left unmatched: 5. The CDR3 reads CSVAGTGAYNEQFF. In DNA, the CDR3 is TGCAGTGTTGCCGGGACAGGGGCCTACAATGAGCAGTTCTTC.

At least ten counts were recorded for this clonotype. The chain combines TRBV5-1 with TRBJ2-7; D assignment may be TRBD1 or TRBD2 (5 bases each). The CDR3 sequence is 14 residues long. Trimming cost V 4 bases and J 2 bases, with 13 bases left between them. Germline-derived CDR1 and CDR2 are SGHRS and YFSETQ. CDR3 sequence (DNA): TGCGCCAGCAGCGACACTAGACAGACCTACGAGCAGTACTTC. Protein: CASSDTRQTYEQYF.

This chain links TRBV24-1 with TRBJ2-7; D remains unclear. Trimming took off 3 bases at V and 9 bases at J, with 17 bases between the two ends. The length of the CDR3 is 14 residues. Germline CDR1 KGHDR, CDR2 SFDVKD. This CDR3 is CATSDKPRFEVQYF. As DNA, the CDR3 is TGTGCCACCAGTGATAAACCAAGATTTGAGGTGCAGTACTTC.

Only a few counts were recorded for this clonotype. The V gene is TRBV20-1, the J gene TRBJ1-1, with 7 nucleotides matching TRBD1. CDR3 length equals 14 residues. The germline CDR1 and CDR2 sequences are DFQATT and SNEGSKA (reference sequence). V gave up 2 bases and J gave up 2 bases; unmatched junction bases: 5. Written as DNA, the CDR3 is TGCAGTGCTAGACTCCACAGGGGAAACACTGAAGCTTTCTTT. Its protein is CSARLHRGNTEAFF.

The CDR3 nucleotides read TGCAGCGCGACAGGGAGGGTAACTGAAGCTTTCTTT. It codes for CSATGRVTEAFF. This sequence joins TRBV29-1 and TRBJ1-1; 7 bases are shared with TRBD1. The CDR3 is made up of 12 amino acids. Trimming cost V 7 bases and J 5 bases; bases outside gene matches: 7. Germline V lookup: CDR1 SQVTM, CDR2 ANQGSEA.

This clonotype was found many times. The V and J genes are TRBV12-3 or TRBV12-4 and TRBJ1-1; D remains ambiguous. The V gene lost 5 bases and the J gene lost 4 bases, with 11 bases spanning the gap. This CDR3 is 13 amino acids long. In DNA, the CDR3 is TGTGCCAGCAGTCCGTACAAGGGCACTGAAGCTTTCTTT. It is translated as CASSPYKGTEAFF.

This clonotype was detected only a few times. The genes are TRBV19 and TRBJ2-7, with D perhaps assigned TRBD1 or TRBD2 (5 bases each). CDR1 LNHDA and CDR2 SQIVND come from the germline V gene (reference sequence). V lost 10 bases and J 2 bases, leaving 27 bases between the germline ends. The CDR3 extends over 17 amino acids. The CDR3 DNA follows: TGTGCCACCCACCCAGGTGAGGGGCCAAGGAGAACCTACGAGCAGTACTTC. Translation gives CATHPGEGPRRTYEQYF.

This chain uses TRBV12-5 with TRBJ2-1; D call uncertain. V was pared by 3 bases and J by 4 bases, with 4 bases between. The CDR3 is made up of 12 amino acids. Germline V lookup: CDR1 LGHNT, CDR2 FRNRAP. The CDR3 region has the DNA TGTGCTAGTGGTTTAGCATACAATGAGCAGTTCTTC. Translating it yields CASGLAYNEQFF.

This clonotype was counted at least ten times. J is TRBJ2-5 and V is TRBV20-1; TRBD2 is a possible D gene (6 bases). This CDR3 is built from 13 residues. Trimming pared 6 bases from V and 4 bases from J, leaving 15 bases between. Per germline, CDR1 DFQATT and CDR2 SNEGSKA (reference sequence). The CDR3 DNA is TGCAGTGCCAGGAGGGTTAGCGGAGAGACCCAGTACTTC. It encodes CSARRVSGETQYF.

This clonotype has at least ten counts. V and J are TRBV7-8 and TRBJ2-5, with D hard to call. V lost 5 bases and J lost 4, with 11 bases in between. The V gene's germline CDR1 is SGHVS and CDR2 FQNEAQ. The CDR3 is made up of 13 amino acids. The CDR3 region has the DNA TGTGCCAGCAGCAAGGACGTCCGAGAGACCCAGTACTTC. Translated: CASSKDVRETQYF. The whole variable domain, remainder taken from reference TRBV7-8 and TRBJ2-5, is GAGVSQSPRYKVAKRGQDVALRCDPISGHVSLFWYQQALGQGPEFLTYFQNEAQLDKSGLPSDRFFAERPEGSVSTLKIQRTQQEDSAVYLCASSKDVRETQYFGPGTRLLVL.

This clonotype was recorded many times. V and J are TRBV18 and TRBJ1-1; no definite D call. The CDR3 covers 14 residues. V gave up 1 base and J gave up 3 bases, with 9 bases separating them. CDR1 is KGHSH, CDR2 LQKENI, per germline. CDR3 in DNA: TGTGCCAGCTCACCACGAGACGGTGACACTGAAGCTTTCTTT. This encodes CASSPRDGDTEAFF. The whole variable domain, remainder taken from reference TRBV18 and TRBJ1-1, is NAGVMQNPRHLVRRRGQEARLRCSPMKGHSHVYWYRQLPEEGLKFMVYLQKENIIDESGMPKERFSAEFPKEGPSILRIQQVVRGDSAAYFCASSPRDGDTEAFFGQGTRLTVV.

V is TRBV29-1 and J is TRBJ1-3, with 9 bases fitting TRBD1. Losses at the gene ends were 7 bases for V and 4 bases for J; bases not matched to a gene: 8. The CDR3 runs 14 residues. Germline CDR1 reads SQVTM; CDR2 reads ANQGSEA. The CDR3 region has the DNA TGCAGCGCGGAGGACAGGGGTATCGGAAACACCATATATTTT. Protein sequence: CSAEDRGIGNTIYF.

This clonotype occurred a few times. The chain couples TRBV27 to TRBJ1-6; 8 bases are a match to TRBD1. The J segment lost 9 bases and the V segment lost 7 bases, leaving 8 bases of the junction unmatched. Germline CDR1 reads MNHEY; CDR2 reads SMNVEV (reference sequence). This CDR3 is built from 14 residues. CDR3 residues: CASTTAGGGSPLHF. CDR3 nucleotides: TGTGCCAGCACCACGGCAGGGGGCGGTTCACCCCTCCACTTT.

V and J are TRBV28 and TRBJ2-7, with 8 bases fitting TRBD1. Losses at the gene ends were 8 bases for V and 5 bases for J; bases not matched to a gene: 5. From germline, CDR1 is MDHEN and CDR2 SYDVKM. CDR3 length: 12 residues. Here the CDR3 DNA reads TGTGCCAGCGGACAGGGTTTAGACGAGCAGTACTTC. Protein: CASGQGLDEQYF.

At least ten counts were recorded for this clonotype. The chain joins TRBV24-1 to TRBJ2-1, with D possibly being TRBD1 (6 bases). Germline V gives CDR1 KGHDR, CDR2 SFDVKD. This CDR3 spans 12 amino acids. V dropped 7 bases and J dropped 6 bases, with 9 bases sitting between them. This CDR3 is CATRGQRNEQFF. The CDR3 nucleotides are TGTGCCACCAGGGGACAACGCAATGAGCAGTTCTTC.

This clonotype showed up many times. This rearrangement joins TRBV28 to TRBJ1-6, with 7 bases lining up with TRBD1. Trimming took 5 bases from V and 4 from J; bases not matched to a gene: 14. The germline V gene has CDR1 MDHEN and CDR2 SYDVKM. The CDR3 consists of 18 residues. The CDR3: CASSLSPRRDRYNSPLHF. The CDR3 DNA reads TGTGCCAGCAGTCTCAGCCCCCGCCGGGACAGATATAATTCACCCCTCCACTTT.

The chain joins TRBV27 to TRBJ2-7; either TRBD1 or TRBD2 may supply D (5 bases each). This CDR3 is built from 14 residues. Germline CDR1 MNHEY, CDR2 SMNVEV (reference sequence). V shed 6 bases and J shed 4 bases, with 16 bases lying between them. The CDR3 DNA reads TGTGCCAGCAGCTCCGAGCGGACAACTTACGAGCAGTACTTC. Residues: CASSSERTTYEQYF.

The CDR3 DNA reads TGTGCCAGTAGTATAATACCGGGACAGGTCTATGGCTACACCTTC. Translation: CASSIIPGQVYGYTF. The rearrangement joins TRBV19 to TRBJ1-2, with 8 positions matching TRBD1. From germline, CDR1 is LNHDA and CDR2 SQIVND (reference sequence). CDR3 length: 15 residues. With 2 bases clipped from V and 4 bases from J, the junction kept 6 bases outside the gene matches.